This T cell receptor beta chain is drawn from a study of blood T cell repertoires in COVID-19. Turning to the study itself: Whether acute or convalescent, the COVID-19 samples came from the United States, Italy and Spain. Nucleic acid was either cDNA or gDNA, and it came from T cells, B-cell-depleted T cells, or PBMCs.

The junction had 13 bases not matched to a gene; V was cut back by 5 bases and J by 6 bases. This CDR3 spans 17 amino acids. Germline values: CDR1 LNHNV, CDR2 YYDKDF (reference sequence). Methods used by the authors: The authors estimated nucleated cell counts from reference gene primer amplification. TCRdb's table, derived via immunoSEQ multiplex PCR, lists solely in-frame clones and lacks some. V, J and clone size derive from that table, while D and trimming were established from the DNA sequence. Of fewer than 250,000 clones in the sample, approximately 86% were seen once. The chain joins TRBV15 to TRBJ2-5; 12 nucleotides agree with TRBD1. The sample was peripheral blood. The clonotype originates from a woman aged 60 to 75 with active or convalescent COVID-19. CDR3 nucleotide sequence: TGTGCCACCAGCCGGGGGGGACAGGGGGCGCCGAAGAAGACCCAGTACTTC. Its translation is CATSRGGQGAPKKTQYF.